These 23 T cell receptor beta chains originate from one sample sequenced in a study of T cell changes during pregnancy in multiple sclerosis. TCRdb keeps only in-frame clones here, not all; method: immunoSEQ multiplex PCR. The sample includes tens of thousands of clones, approximately 90% of them seen just once. Sequencing was performed on peripheral blood, taken in the first trimester of pregnancy. The receptors come from a female donor in good health, enrolled as a control in a pregnancy study.

The V gene is TRBV2, the J gene TRBJ2-2; 7 nucleotides line up with TRBD1. From germline, CDR1 is SNHLY and CDR2 FYNNEI. V shed 4 bases and J 7 bases; nucleotides not matched to a gene: 6. The CDR3 loop spans 14 amino acids. Here the CDR3 DNA reads TGTGCCAGCAGTGGTACACAGGGGTTCGGGGAGCTGTTTTTT. Translating gives CASSGTQGFGELFF.

This clone was picked up a small number of times. The chain uses TRBV29-1 and TRBJ1-1; weak D call: TRBD1 (5 bases). V was shortened by 3 bases and J by 0 bases, with 8 bases between the two germline ends. Germline CDR1 SQVTM, CDR2 ANQGSEA. This CDR3 spans 13 amino acids. CDR3 sequence reads: CSVEVTVNTEAFF. DNA of the CDR3: TGCAGCGTTGAGGTGACAGTGAACACTGAAGCTTTCTTT.

The chain uses TRBV2 and TRBJ2-3; D may be TRBD1 (6 bases). The CDR3 length is 16 residues. V lost 4 bases and J lost 0, with 14 bases in between. Looked up from germline, CDR1 is SNHLY and CDR2 is FYNNEI. CDR3 nucleotides: TGTGCCAGCAGTGGATCCCGACAGGCTAGCACAGATACGCAGTATTTT. As protein: CASSGSRQASTDTQYF. Full variable domain (missing parts from reference TRBV2 and TRBJ2-3): EPEVTQTPSHQVTQMGQEVILRCVPISNHLYFYWYRQILGQKVEFLVSFYNNEISEKSEIFDDQFSVERPDGSNFTLKIRSTKLEDSAMYFCASSGSRQASTDTQYFGPGTRLTVL.

CDR3 bases: TGCAGTGCTAGGACGGGTGAAGCTTTCTTT. Protein sequence: CSARTGEAFF. The gene calls are TRBV20-1 and TRBJ1-1, with no clear D. Trimming shortened V by 3 bases and J by 7 bases, and 6 bases separated the two germline ends. This CDR3 is 10 amino acids long. The germline CDR1 and CDR2 sequences are DFQATT and SNEGSKA (reference sequence).

V and J are TRBV10-3 and TRBJ1-5; D is uncertain. The CDR3 spans 13 residues. V dropped 5 bases and J dropped 0 bases, with 5 bases sitting between them. Germline V lookup: CDR1 ENHRY, CDR2 SYGVKD. CDR3: CAISSSSNQPQHF. CDR3 sequence (DNA): TGTGCCATCAGTTCGAGTAGCAATCAGCCCCAGCATTTT.

V and J are TRBV2 and TRBJ1-2, with D unresolved. V lost 4 bases and J lost 4, with 10 bases in between. In germline, CDR1 is SNHLY, CDR2 FYNNEI. The CDR3 consists of 13 residues. The CDR3 DNA follows: TGTGCCAGCAGTGTCGTCAGCGCCTATGGCTACACCTTC. Its translation: CASSVVSAYGYTF.

This chain uses TRBV5-4 with TRBJ2-1; TRBD1 agrees at 7 bases. Germline-derived CDR1 and CDR2 are SGHNT and YYREEE (reference sequence). J was trimmed by 8 bases and V by 4 bases; bases with no gene match: 15. This CDR3 has 16 amino acids. This CDR3 is CASSRLDKAGGHEQFF. DNA for the CDR3: TGTGCCAGCAGCCGCCTGGATAAGGCAGGGGGTCATGAGCAGTTCTTC.

The chain links TRBV9 to TRBJ2-1, with TRBD1 matching over 8 bases. J lost 8 bases, V lost 4 bases, and 8 bases had no gene match. The CDR3 consists of 14 residues. Germline CDR1 is SGDLS and CDR2 is YYNGEE. The CDR3 loop is CASSLRTGFDEQFF. In DNA form, the CDR3 reads TGTGCCAGCAGCCTAAGGACAGGGTTCGATGAGCAGTTCTTC.

This clone was found once. The chain carries TRBV6-5 and TRBJ1-5; D might be TRBD1 (5 bases). This CDR3 is built from 13 residues. V lost 7 bases to trimming and J lost 3 bases, with 10 bases between them. The germline gives CDR1 MNHEY, CDR2 SVGAGI. The CDR3 region is CASTPGNNQPQHF. The CDR3 bases are TGTGCCAGCACCCCAGGGAACAATCAGCCCCAGCATTTT.

This clone was seen only once. The chain employs TRBV5-1 and TRBJ1-6; perhaps TRBD1 as D (6 bases). The V and J ends lost 3 bases and 4 bases respectively, with 11 bases between them. Germline lookup yields CDR1 SGHRS and CDR2 YFSETQ. This CDR3 is built from 15 residues. DNA for the CDR3: TGCGCCAGCAGCTATGCGACAGGATATAATTCACCCCTCCACTTT. It yields the protein CASSYATGYNSPLHF. Supplemented by reference TRBV5-1 and TRBJ1-6, the full variable domain reads KAGVTQTPRYLIKTRGQQVTLSCSPISGHRSVSWYQQTPGQGLQFLFEYFSETQRNKGNFPGRFSGRQFSNSRSEMNVSTLELGDSALYLCASSYATGYNSPLHFGNGTRLTVT.

V gene TRBV7-2 combines with J gene TRBJ2-5; TRBD1 agrees at 9 bases. V was pared by 5 bases and J by 5 bases, with 9 bases of the junction left unmatched. The germline V gene has CDR1 SGHTA and CDR2 FQGNSA. This CDR3 comprises 15 residues. CDR3: CASSLKTGGSETQYF. The CDR3 coding sequence is TGTGCCAGCAGCCTGAAGACAGGGGGGAGTGAGACCCAGTACTTC.

This clone appeared a single time. The rearrangement links TRBV6-6 to TRBJ1-1; D remains ambiguous. V was trimmed by 2 bases and J by 1 base, leaving 8 bases between them. Germline values: CDR1 MNHNY, CDR2 SVGAGI (reference sequence). This CDR3 comprises 14 residues. The CDR3 is CASSYREGNTEAFF. DNA for the CDR3: TGTGCCAGCAGTTACCGGGAAGGGAACACTGAAGCTTTCTTT.

This chain uses TRBV27 with TRBJ2-7, with D possibly being TRBD1 (6 bases). V lost 8 bases and J 0 bases, leaving 11 bases between the germline ends. The germline CDR1 and CDR2 sequences are MNHEY and SMNVEV (reference sequence). CDR3 length equals 13 residues. The CDR3 DNA reads as TGTGCCAGCGGGCCAGGGGTCTCCTACGAGCAGTACTTC. This encodes CASGPGVSYEQYF.

The chain is built from TRBV4-3 and TRBJ1-6; D may be TRBD1 (5 bases). In germline, CDR1 is LGHNA, CDR2 YSLEER. This CDR3 region has 14 residues. Trimming removed 1 base from V and 7 bases from J, with 8 bases in between. DNA of the CDR3: TGCGCCAGCAGCCAAGGTCGGGGGAATTCACCCCTCCACTTT. Protein sequence: CASSQGRGNSPLHF.

CDR3 sequence reads: CAGSQGPGELFF. CDR3 DNA: TGTGCCGGCTCCCAGGGCCCCGGGGAGCTGTTTTTT. The chain is built from TRBV2 and TRBJ2-2, with a possible D match to TRBD1 (5 bases). This CDR3 comprises 12 residues. Germline V gives CDR1 SNHLY, CDR2 FYNNEI. The V gene lost 11 bases and the J gene lost 6 bases, with 13 bases spanning the gap.

This CDR3 is CASSEALGGPYEQYF. Written as DNA, the CDR3 is TGTGCCAGCAGTGAAGCGCTCGGGGGGCCTTACGAGCAGTACTTC. This chain connects TRBV6-1 to TRBJ2-7; the D gene is possibly TRBD2 (7 bases). CDR3 length: 15 amino acids. The germline gives CDR1 MNHNS, CDR2 SASEGT. With 0 bases removed from V and 4 bases from J, the gap between germline ends came to 13 bases.

V gene TRBV7-2 combines with J gene TRBJ2-1; D gene unclear. Trimming took off 5 bases at V and 0 bases at J, with 11 bases between the two ends. The CDR3 is 15 residues long. Germline values: CDR1 SGHTA, CDR2 FQGNSA. The CDR3 protein is CASSHDLSSYNEQFF. The CDR3 DNA reads TGTGCCAGCAGCCACGACTTGAGCTCCTACAATGAGCAGTTCTTC.

The chain uses TRBV18 and TRBJ1-2; 9 bases are shared with TRBD1. The CDR3 loop spans 17 amino acids. In germline, CDR1 is KGHSH, CDR2 LQKENI. The V gene end was trimmed by 3 bases and the J gene end by 8 bases; junction bases not matched to a gene: 16. CDR3 nucleotides: TGTGCCAGCTCACCGAATGCCCAGTTTACAGGGGGCAGCGGCTACACCTTC. It yields the protein CASSPNAQFTGGSGYTF.

The V gene is TRBV6-5, the J gene TRBJ1-6; D not resolved. Per germline, CDR1 MNHEY and CDR2 SVGAGI. There are 13 residues in the CDR3. Trimming removed 7 bases from V and 5 bases from J, with 9 bases in between. CDR3 sequence reads: CASKRSHNSPLHF. DNA of the CDR3: TGTGCCAGCAAGCGCAGTCATAATTCACCCCTCCACTTT.

The genes are TRBV10-3 and TRBJ2-5; the match to TRBD1 covers 8 bases. V gave up 6 bases and J gave up 6 bases; unmatched junction bases: 3. This CDR3 has 12 amino acids. CDR1 and CDR2 from the germline V gene are ENHRY and SYGVKD. The CDR3 reads CAISGTGKTQYF. Here the CDR3 DNA reads TGTGCCATCAGCGGGACAGGAAAGACCCAGTACTTC.

The V and J genes are TRBV21-1 and TRBJ2-7; the D call in the table, TRBD1, was not verified against the DNA. TRBV21-1 has pseudogene status. CDR3 length: 15 residues. The CDR3 nucleotides read TGTGCCAGCAGCAAAGTTGGGGCAGGTCCCTACGAGCAGTACTTC. Its protein is CASSKVGAGPYEQYF.

In its sample, this clone was seen a few times. The gene calls are TRBV2 and TRBJ1-2, with TRBD1 as a possible D gene (6 bases). The V and J ends lost 7 bases and 4 bases respectively, with 22 bases between them. CDR1 and CDR2 from the germline V gene are SNHLY and FYNNEI. The CDR3 contains 16 residues. The CDR3 DNA is TGTGCCAGCAAGGTACAGGGAATAGTCACTGGCTATGGCTACACCTTC. Translating it yields CASKVQGIVTGYGYTF.

This chain links TRBV7-6 with TRBJ1-3; D not resolved. V shed 4 bases and J shed 0 bases, with 7 bases lying between them. The CDR3 contains 14 residues. Germline CDR1 reads SGHVS; CDR2 reads FNYEAQ. The CDR3 bases are TGTGCCAGCAGCTCGGGGTCCTCTGGAAACACCATATATTTT. Encoded protein: CASSSGSSGNTIYF. The complete variable domain, with remaining parts taken from reference TRBV7-6 and TRBJ1-3, reads GAGVSQSPRYKVTKRGQDVALRCDPISGHVSLYWYRQALGQGPEFLTYFNYEAQQDKSGLPNDRFSAERPEGSISTLTIQRTEQRDSAMYRCASSSGSSGNTIYFGEGSWLTVV.